These 29 T cell receptor beta chains originate from one sample sequenced in a study of blood T cell repertoires in COVID-19. This table comes from immunoSEQ multiplex PCR, and its TCRdb copy is limited to in-frame clones, with some not included. The repertoire consists of over 200,000 clones, with under 95% occurring once and the leading ten covering approximately 1.2%. The sequenced sample was peripheral blood. The source of these receptors is a man aged 25-45 years with acute or convalescent COVID-19.

The chain combines TRBV28 with TRBJ1-2; no clear D. Trimming stripped 8 bases from V and 13 bases from J, with 26 bases between. CDR3 length: 14 residues. Germline CDR1 and CDR2: MDHEN and SYDVKM. The CDR3 loop reads CASLSWTEGNAPTF. CDR3 bases: TGTGCCAGCCTGTCTTGGACGGAGGGAAACGCGCCCACCTTC.

The CDR3 sequence is CASSPSAVMNTEAFF. The CDR3 DNA sequence: TGTGCCAGCTCACCGAGCGCAGTTATGAACACTGAAGCTTTCTTT. The rearrangement joins TRBV18 to TRBJ1-1, with no clear D. V lost 3 bases and J 0 bases, leaving 11 bases between the germline ends. Looked up from germline, CDR1 is KGHSH and CDR2 is LQKENI. The CDR3 spans 15 residues. Based on the CDR3 plus reference TRBV18 and TRBJ1-1, the full variable domain is NAGVMQNPRHLVRRRGQEARLRCSPMKGHSHVYWYRQLPEEGLKFMVYLQKENIIDESGMPKERFSAEFPKEGPSILRIQQVVRGDSAAYFCASSPSAVMNTEAFFGQGTRLTVV.

The chain employs TRBV7-3 and TRBJ2-3; TRBD2 aligns across 10 bases. Germline V gene data show CDR1 as SGHTA and CDR2 as FQGTGA. The CDR3 contains 18 residues. J was trimmed by 3 bases and V by 5 bases; bases with no gene match: 14. The CDR3 loop reads CASSPLGGTSDFTDTQYF. The CDR3 DNA sequence: TGTGCCAGCAGCCCCCTCGGGGGGACTAGCGATTTTACAGATACGCAGTATTTT.

The DNA for the CDR3 is TGTGCCACCAGTGATGGGGCCCAAGAGACCCAGTACTTC. Translation: CATSDGAQETQYF. This chain uses TRBV24-1 with TRBJ2-5; weak D call: TRBD1 (5 bases). There are 13 residues in the CDR3. Germline V gene lookup returns CDR1 KGHDR and CDR2 SFDVKD. Trimming removed 3 bases at V and 1 base at J, with 5 bases between.

This clone was seen once. J is TRBJ1-2 and V is TRBV3-1 (or the pseudogene TRBV3-2); weak D call: TRBD1 (6 bases). The germline V gene has CDR1 LGHDT and CDR2 YNNKEL (reference sequence). V was shortened by 5 bases and J by 8 bases, with 18 bases between the two germline ends. CDR3 length: 14 amino acids. The CDR3: CASSYQGLGQGYTF. In DNA form, the CDR3 reads TGTGCCAGCAGCTATCAGGGGCTGGGTCAAGGCTACACCTTC.

The CDR3 protein is CASSEGQGAYEQYF. CDR3 coding DNA: TGTGCCAGCAGTGAAGGTCAGGGGGCCTACGAGCAGTACTTC. The rearrangement joins TRBV25-1 to TRBJ2-7, with 7 positions matching TRBD1. This CDR3 comprises 14 residues. The V segment lost 2 bases and the J segment 2 bases; nucleotides outside the gene matches: 3. Per germline, CDR1 MGHDK and CDR2 SYGVNS.

The chain employs TRBV4-1 and TRBJ1-5, with TRBD1 as a possible D gene (5 bases). Germline V gene data show CDR1 as MGHRA and CDR2 as YSYEKL. Between the trimmed V and J ends, which lost 0 bases and 10 bases, there was a span of 16 bases. The CDR3 is 15 amino acids. The CDR3 loop is CASSQEEVGGSPQHF. CDR3 nucleotides: TGCGCCAGCAGCCAAGAGGAGGTCGGGGGATCCCCCCAGCATTTT.

The chain recombines TRBV20-1 with TRBJ2-3; possible D gene TRBD2, 6 bases. Germline CDR1 is DFQATT and CDR2 is SNEGSKA (reference sequence). The CDR3 is made up of 14 amino acids. Deletions cut 3 bases from V and 1 base from J, with 11 bases between. The CDR3 sequence is CSASKLAGTDTQYF. CDR3 coding DNA: TGCAGTGCTAGTAAGTTAGCGGGCACAGATACGCAGTATTTT.

This rearrangement joins TRBV5-1 to TRBJ2-5; the D gene is possibly TRBD2 (6 bases). In germline, CDR1 is SGHRS, CDR2 YFSETQ. The CDR3 is 15 amino acids. V was trimmed by 1 base and J by 2 bases, leaving 12 bases between them. The CDR3 protein is CASSLMRRGQETQYF. The CDR3 nucleotides read TGCGCCAGCAGCTTGATGCGGCGGGGACAAGAGACCCAGTACTTC.

The J gene is TRBJ2-7, the V gene TRBV7-9; 7 bases are a match to TRBD1. Germline V gene lookup returns CDR1 SEHNR and CDR2 FQNEAQ (reference sequence). J was trimmed by 3 bases and V by 5 bases; bases with no gene match: 7. The CDR3 is 14 residues long. CDR3 protein: CASSKVGQYYEQYF. CDR3 bases: TGTGCCAGCAGCAAGGTGGGACAGTACTACGAGCAGTACTTC.

The chain carries TRBV7-9 and TRBJ2-1; D perhaps matches TRBD2 (6 bases). V shed 7 bases and J shed 5 bases, with 18 bases lying between them. Germline V gene sequence: CDR1 SEHNR, CDR2 FQNEAQ (reference sequence). This CDR3 has 15 amino acids. The CDR3: CASKGGAWGNNEQFF. The DNA for the CDR3 is TGTGCCAGCAAAGGAGGGGCGTGGGGTAACAATGAGCAGTTCTTC.

The CDR3 spells CASSTVAGPYNEQFF. The CDR3 DNA reads as TGTGCCAGCAGCACAGTAGCGGGACCCTACAATGAGCAGTTCTTC. The J gene is TRBJ2-1, the V gene TRBV7-2; TRBD2 agrees at 8 bases. CDR1 is SGHTA, CDR2 FQGNSA, per germline. Unmatched junction bases numbered 5, after V lost 5 bases and J lost 2 bases. The CDR3 runs to 15 residues.

The gene calls are TRBV9 and TRBJ1-5, with D unclear. The V and J ends lost 0 bases and 9 bases respectively, with 10 bases between them. Germline V gives CDR1 SGDLS, CDR2 YYNGEE. CDR3 size: 13 residues. CDR3 protein: CASSVGSRGPQHF. Written as DNA, the CDR3 is TGTGCCAGCAGCGTAGGCTCCCGAGGGCCCCAGCATTTT.

This clone is a singleton in its sample. This chain links TRBV19 with TRBJ1-6, with unresolved D. Germline CDR1 and CDR2: LNHDA and SQIVND (reference sequence). Between the trimmed V and J ends, which lost 3 bases and 8 bases, there was a span of 11 bases. There are 14 residues in the CDR3. The DNA of the CDR3 is TGTGCCAGTAGTATCGGACTTGGGGATTCACCCCTCCACTTT. It translates to CASSIGLGDSPLHF.

The rearrangement uses TRBV7-8 and TRBJ2-4; D remains unclear. The CDR3 is 14 amino acids. The V gene lost 5 bases and the J gene lost 5 bases, with 13 bases spanning the gap. Per the germline V gene, CDR1 is SGHVS and CDR2 is FQNEAQ. In DNA, the CDR3 is TGTGCCAGCAGCCTCCAGGCCGTGGAAAACATTCAGTACTTC. It encodes CASSLQAVENIQYF. Full variable domain (missing parts from reference TRBV7-8 and TRBJ2-4): GAGVSQSPRYKVAKRGQDVALRCDPISGHVSLFWYQQALGQGPEFLTYFQNEAQLDKSGLPSDRFFAERPEGSVSTLKIQRTQQEDSAVYLCASSLQAVENIQYFGAGTRLSVL.

This clone was picked up one time. The chain recombines TRBV11-2 with TRBJ2-1; 13 positions agree with TRBD2. V gave up 6 bases and J gave up 7 bases; unmatched junction bases: 9. Germline V gene sequence: CDR1 SGHAT, CDR2 FQNNGV. CDR3 length: 16 residues. The CDR3 sequence: CASRPLAGGPFNEQFF. Here the CDR3 DNA reads TGTGCCAGCAGACCACTAGCGGGGGGGCCTTTTAATGAGCAGTTCTTC.

The chain links TRBV7-8 to TRBJ1-2; D gene uncertain. The CDR3 runs to 12 residues. V dropped 3 bases and J dropped 7 bases, with 9 bases sitting between them. From germline, CDR1 is SGHVS and CDR2 FQNEAQ. The CDR3 region has the DNA TGTGCCAGCAGCTTGGCTTTTTCTGGCTACACCTTC. It codes for CASSLAFSGYTF.

The chain couples TRBV3-1 (or the pseudogene TRBV3-2) to TRBJ1-2, with 9 nucleotides matching TRBD1. Germline V gene data show CDR1 as LGHDT and CDR2 as YNNKEL (reference sequence). The CDR3 totals 15 residues. Trimming at V came to 10 bases and at J to 6 bases, leaving 15 bases not matched to a gene. CDR3 amino acids: CATKPPGQGLNGYTF. The CDR3 DNA reads as TGTGCCACCAAACCCCCGGGACAGGGTTTGAATGGCTACACCTTC.

This chain connects TRBV7-2 to TRBJ1-2, with D perhaps TRBD1 (6 bases). V gave up 0 bases and J gave up 12 bases, with 17 bases separating them. CDR1 and CDR2 (germline): SGHTA, FQGNSA. There are 14 residues in the CDR3. CDR3 bases: TGTGCCAGCAGCTTAGCGGCTCAACTCAAGGGGGACACCTTC. Its translation is CASSLAAQLKGDTF.

The CDR3 DNA reads as TGTGCCAGCAGCCAAACTGCCTACGAGCAGTACTTC. Its protein is CASSQTAYEQYF. This chain joins TRBV3-1 (or the pseudogene TRBV3-2) and TRBJ2-7; no reliable D call. CDR1 and CDR2 from the germline V gene are LGHDT and YNNKEL (reference sequence). V dropped 2 bases and J dropped 2 bases, with 4 bases sitting between them. The CDR3 runs to 12 residues.

In its sample, this clone was seen once. The gene calls are TRBV6-5 and TRBJ2-4, with TRBD2 as a possible D gene (5 bases). The CDR3 runs to 14 residues. Germline assignment: CDR1 MNHEY and CDR2 SVGAGI. Trimming pared 7 bases from V and 2 bases from J, leaving 12 bases between. DNA of the CDR3: TGTGCCAGCACCGAGGGCGAGTCCAAAAACATTCAGTACTTC. It specifies CASTEGESKNIQYF.

CDR3 DNA: TGTGCCAGCAGAACAGGATCCACAGATACGCAGTATTTT. Amino acids: CASRTGSTDTQYF. The chain employs TRBV5-6 and TRBJ2-3, with D perhaps TRBD1 (5 bases). Germline CDR1 is SGHDT and CDR2 is YYEEEE. The CDR3 runs 13 residues. Trimming cost V 5 bases and J 2 bases, with 9 bases left between them.

This clone has ten or more counts. The CDR3 DNA is TGTGCCACCAGTGGGCTAAAAGGGACAGGAGGATACAATGAGCAGTTCTTC. Translated, it gives CATSGLKGTGGYNEQFF. This chain uses TRBV24-1 with TRBJ2-1; 8 bases align to TRBD1. The germline V gene has CDR1 KGHDR and CDR2 SFDVKD. This CDR3 region has 17 residues. V lost 5 bases to trimming and J lost 4 bases; unmatched junction nucleotides: 12.

The chain recombines TRBV27 with TRBJ2-6; perhaps TRBD2 as D (6 bases). The CDR3 length is 17 residues. Per germline, CDR1 MNHEY and CDR2 SMNVEV (reference sequence). Trimming shortened V by 5 bases and J by 0 bases, and 14 bases separated the two germline ends. DNA for the CDR3: TGTGCCAGCAGTCTCCTGCCCGGGAGCTCTGGGGCCAACGTCCTGACTTTC. Its protein product is CASSLLPGSSGANVLTF.

The J gene is TRBJ1-2, the V gene TRBV6-5; 9 nucleotides line up with TRBD1. CDR3 length: 13 residues. Germline-derived CDR1 and CDR2 are MNHEY and SVGAGI. V shed 6 bases, J shed 7 bases, and the junction held 6 bases outside the gene matches. The CDR3 is CASRTGGQGGYTF. The CDR3 bases are TGTGCCAGCAGGACAGGGGGTCAGGGTGGCTACACCTTC.

The rearrangement links TRBV18 to TRBJ1-3; D not certain. The CDR3 runs to 14 residues. V was cut by 6 bases and J by 0 bases, with 9 bases left in between. The germline gives CDR1 KGHSH, CDR2 LQKENI. In DNA, the CDR3 is TGTGCCAGCTCTCTCGGGTCCTCTGGAAACACCATATATTTT. This sequence encodes CASSLGSSGNTIYF. The full variable domain, with the rest looked up from reference TRBV18 and TRBJ1-3, is NAGVMQNPRHLVRRRGQEARLRCSPMKGHSHVYWYRQLPEEGLKFMVYLQKENIIDESGMPKERFSAEFPKEGPSILRIQQVVRGDSAAYFCASSLGSSGNTIYFGEGSWLTVV.

The genes are TRBV21-1 and TRBJ2-1; TRBD1, the D gene given by the table, was not confirmed from the DNA. TRBV21-1 is marked as a pseudogene. The CDR3 is 15 amino acids. CDR3 coding DNA: TGTGCCAGCAGCAAAGCGCTCGGCAGGGGCAATGAGCAGTTCTTC. This codes for CASSKALGRGNEQFF.

V usage is TRBV29-1 and J usage is TRBJ1-2; D is ambiguous. The CDR3 has 12 residues. Germline CDR1 SQVTM, CDR2 ANQGSEA. Trimming stripped 1 base from V and 0 bases from J, with 3 bases between. CDR3 DNA sequence: TGCAGCGTTGAAGCAGCTAACTATGGCTACACCTTC. This gives the protein CSVEAANYGYTF.

CDR3 sequence: CASRLTRTGNSPLHF. In DNA form, the CDR3 reads TGTGCCAGCAGACTTACTCGGACAGGGAATTCACCCCTCCACTTT. V and J are TRBV6-5 and TRBJ1-6; TRBD1 agrees at 8 bases. V trimming: 6 bases; J trimming: 7 bases; junction bases outside the gene matches: 8. The germline V gene encodes CDR1 MNHEY and CDR2 SVGAGI. The CDR3 is made up of 15 amino acids.